This T cell receptor (beta chain) came from a study of glioma-infiltrating T cells after dendritic cell vaccination. About the study: At biweekly intervals, patients got three intradermal dendritic cell vaccine injections.

This CDR3 has 15 residues. Germline V gives CDR1 SGHVS, CDR2 FQNEAQ. The V end was cut by 6 bases, the J end by 0 bases, with 14 bases between. Time point of the sample: after dendritic cell vaccination, including at tumor progression/relapse. The primer mix had 60 V beta and 13 J beta primers. Method: immunoSEQ multiplex PCR; TCRdb's copy keeps in-frame clones and lacks some. The data hold about 110,000 clones, with almost 90% observed a single time. The starting material was blood, obtained after dendritic cell vaccination. The rearrangement links TRBV7-8 to TRBJ1-2; TRBD1 is a possible D gene (5 bases). The clonotype was recovered from a human donor with glioblastoma. CDR3 loop: CASSSDAGTNYGYTF. CDR3 nucleotide sequence: TGTGCCAGCAGTTCCGACGCAGGGACTAACTATGGCTACACCTTC.